The T cell receptor beta chain described here comes from a study of blood T cell repertoires in COVID-19. The V end was cut by 4 bases, the J end by 7 bases, with 9 bases between. This CDR3 is built from 13 residues. Germline V gene data show CDR1 as SGHRS and CDR2 as YFSETQ. Per the authors' pipeline: Scientists estimated how many nucleated cells there were by amplifying reference gene primers. Data came from immunoSEQ multiplex PCR; TCRdb stores just in-frame clones and leaves some out. V and J calls and clone size are as listed in that table; D and trimming were resolved from the DNA. This sample has over 45,000 clones, with roughly 83% found just once.

The source of this sequence is a man in his 70s with acute or convalescent COVID-19. This chain joins TRBV5-1 and TRBJ1-6; weak D call: TRBD1 (6 bases). What was sequenced was peripheral blood. In nucleotides, the CDR3 is TGCGCCAGCAGCCAGGGGCCGAATTCACCCCTCCACTTT. Residues: CASSQGPNSPLHF.